The clone carrying this TCR beta chain was detected only a few times. Sequencing used immunoSEQ multiplex PCR; TCRdb keeps in-frame clones, though not all of them. This sample carries more than 95,000 clones, over 75% of them seen once, and the ten largest clones take around 9%. The data derive from a study of control samples from healthy donors and cancer patients. CDR1 SEHNR and CDR2 FQNEAQ come from the germline V gene (reference sequence). CDR3 length: 13 residues. V was clipped by 3 bases and J by 4 bases; unmatched bases: 2. The chain links TRBV7-9 to TRBJ1-1, with 7 bases aligning to TRBD1. The TCR sequence derives from a man in his forties in good health. Sequenced: blood. The CDR3 protein is CASSFGQVTEAFF. The CDR3 bases are TGTGCCAGCAGCTTCGGACAGGTCACTGAAGCTTTCTTT.